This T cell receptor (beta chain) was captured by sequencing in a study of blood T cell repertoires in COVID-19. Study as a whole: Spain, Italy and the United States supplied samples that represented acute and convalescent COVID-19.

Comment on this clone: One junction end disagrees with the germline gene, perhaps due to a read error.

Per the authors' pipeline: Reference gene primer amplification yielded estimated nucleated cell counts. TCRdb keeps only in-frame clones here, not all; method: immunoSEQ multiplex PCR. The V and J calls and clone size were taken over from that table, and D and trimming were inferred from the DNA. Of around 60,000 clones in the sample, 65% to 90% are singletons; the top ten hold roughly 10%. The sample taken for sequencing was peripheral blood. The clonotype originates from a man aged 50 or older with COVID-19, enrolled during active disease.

This chain's CDR3 is CASSLRRTVF. The CDR3 DNA reads TGTGCCAGCAGTTTGAGGCGGACAGTCTTC. V usage is TRBV12-3 or TRBV12-4 and J usage is TRBJ2-1; weak D call: TRBD1 (6 bases). The CDR3 covers 10 residues.